This TCR beta chain is drawn from a study of blood T cells in healthy people across ages. Healthy Caucasian individuals from Russia aged about 6 to 90 were enrolled as donors. Primed by a sample-barcoded 5' primer and a J-beta primer mix, a second PCR proceeded for about 7 to 12 cycles. TCRdb redid the calling of the 5' RACE reads with MiXCR, one entry per CDR3 protein. The repertoire has approximately 850,000 distinct CDR3 sequences, roughly 64% of them found once; the top ten carry about 20%. Concerning this clonotype: Antigen: not known.

Study-level results: Getting older went along with TCR beta diversity per million T cells dropping roughly linearly.

Sequencing was performed on blood. The source is a man between 25 and 39 years old in good health.

CDR3 DNA: TGTGCCAGCAGGCCCGAGACAGGGGGCTCGCTCGGGCAACTCGAGACCCAGTACTTC. Its protein product is CASRPETGGSLGQLETQYF. The rearrangement uses TRBV12-3 or TRBV12-4 and TRBJ2-5; TRBD1 aligns across 10 bases. The CDR3 runs 19 residues. Germline trimming cut 6 bases from V and 5 bases from J; bases unmatched to any gene: 21.